This entry lists 2 T cell receptor beta chains sequenced from one sample in a study of T-cell memory formation after mild COVID-19. MiXCR, applied by TCRdb to the 5' RACE reads, yields one record per CDR3 protein. The sample consists of 130,000 to 150,000 distinct CDR3 sequences, roughly 21% of them appearing once. What was sequenced was PBMCs or a T cell subset sorted from them (not recorded which). Receptors originate from an adult woman who had mild COVID-19 (a few samples of this study predate the infection). Cell type and time point are not known.

This clonotype has more than one count but fewer than ten. V is TRBV7-9 and J is TRBJ2-3, with TRBD2 identical over 7 bases. Germline V gene data show CDR1 as SEHNR and CDR2 as FQNEAQ (reference sequence). The CDR3 runs 15 residues. The ends lost 1 base at V and 2 bases at J; junction bases unmatched: 3. This CDR3 reads CASSLVAGATDTQYF. The CDR3 DNA sequence: TGTGCCAGCAGCTTAGTGGCGGGAGCCACAGATACGCAGTATTTT.

This chain links TRBV14 with TRBJ2-4; a possible D gene is TRBD1 (5 bases). V was shortened by 4 bases and J by 5 bases, with 12 bases between the two germline ends. CDR3 length: 14 amino acids. Germline CDR1 SGHDN, CDR2 FVKESK. CDR3 in DNA: TGTGCCAGCAGCCTAGACCCCAGGGAAAACATTCAGTACTTC. Its translation is CASSLDPRENIQYF.